Shown below are 9 T cell receptor beta chains from a single sample sequenced in a study of T cells after yellow fever vaccination. Each CDR3 protein gets one entry after TCRdb re-called the 5' RACE reads with MiXCR. The sample lists fewer than 450,000 distinct CDR3 sequences, more than 9% seen once, with more than 15% in the top ten. Sequenced here: PBMCs, sampled on the day of the first yellow fever vaccination. The receptor source for this set is a man aged 18-30 years who received the YFV17D yellow fever vaccine.

The J gene is TRBJ2-3, the V gene TRBV5-4, with D unresolved. CDR1 and CDR2 from the germline V gene are SGHNT and YYREEE (reference sequence). The germline V and J ends were trimmed by 2 bases and 5 bases, with 9 bases remaining between them. The CDR3 extends over 13 amino acids. The CDR3 DNA reads TGTGCCAGCAGCTTCCCGCCGGGAGATACGCAGTATTTT. Amino acid sequence: CASSFPPGDTQYF.

Comment on this clonotype: One end of the junction does not line up with germline, which may come from a read error. This chain joins TRBV6-5 and TRBJ1-1, with unresolved D. Germline CDR1 reads MNHEY; CDR2 reads SVGAGI. The CDR3 is 13 residues long. The CDR3 DNA reads as TGTACCAGCAGTTACTCAGCAGGAACTGAAGCTTTCTTT. Amino acid sequence: CTSSYSAGTEAFF.

In this sample, this clonotype turned up a few times. V and J are TRBV5-1 and TRBJ2-5; D uncertain. The germline V gene encodes CDR1 SGHRS and CDR2 YFSETQ. The CDR3 is made up of 16 amino acids. The germline V and J ends were trimmed by 3 bases and 4 bases, with 19 bases remaining between them. The CDR3 sequence: CASSSGEAHRRETQYF. As DNA, the CDR3 is TGCGCCAGCAGCTCGGGCGAGGCACATCGGAGAGAGACCCAGTACTTC.

The chain has TRBV7-2 and TRBJ1-2, with TRBD1 matching over 7 bases. This CDR3 spans 14 amino acids. CDR1 and CDR2 from the germline V gene are SGHTA and FQGNSA. The ends lost 4 bases at V and 5 bases at J; junction bases unmatched: 7. The CDR3 region is CASSWRTGDYGYTF. The CDR3 DNA reads TGTGCCAGCAGCTGGAGGACAGGTGATTATGGCTACACCTTC. The full variable domain, with the rest looked up from reference TRBV7-2 and TRBJ1-2, is GAGVSQSPSNKVTEKGKDVELRCDPISGHTALYWYRQSLGQGLEFLIYFQGNSAPDKSGLPSDRFSAERTGGSVSTLTIQRTQQEDSAVYLCASSWRTGDYGYTFGSGTRLTVV.

This clonotype was observed a handful of times. This sequence joins TRBV20-1 and TRBJ1-4; no definite D call. Germline V gene data show CDR1 as DFQATT and CDR2 as SNEGSKA (reference sequence). The CDR3 is 15 amino acids. V shed 4 bases and J shed 6 bases, with 18 bases lying between them. The CDR3 bases are TGCAGTGCTAAAACCCCTCAGTGGAGGGATGAAAAACTGTTTTTT. This gives the protein CSAKTPQWRDEKLFF.

In its sample, this clonotype was seen a few times. This chain links TRBV29-1 with TRBJ2-1; 13 bases line up with TRBD2. The CDR3 covers 16 residues. Germline CDR1 and CDR2: SQVTM and ANQGSEA. Losses at the gene ends were 7 bases for V and 1 base for J; bases not matched to a gene: 7. The CDR3 is CSALSTSGGSYNEQFF. The CDR3, as DNA: TGCAGCGCCTTATCGACTAGCGGGGGGTCCTACAATGAGCAGTTCTTC.

This clonotype was observed a handful of times. The J gene is TRBJ2-5, the V gene TRBV7-6; D may be TRBD1 (5 bases). Germline V lookup: CDR1 SGHVS, CDR2 FNYEAQ. The CDR3 sequence is 14 residues long. V gave up 7 bases and J gave up 5 bases, with 17 bases separating them. The CDR3 DNA reads as TGTGCCAGCACCCAGGGCGTGGTAGCTGAGACCCAGTACTTC. Translated: CASTQGVVAETQYF.

The V call is TRBV6-2 or TRBV6-3, the J call TRBJ2-3; 10 nucleotides align to TRBD2. The V segment lost 4 bases and the J segment 4 bases; nucleotides outside the gene matches: 5. The V gene's germline CDR1 is MNHEY and CDR2 SVGEGT. The CDR3 covers 15 residues. For the CDR3, the DNA is TGTGCCAGCAGTTCGCCGGGACTAGCGCCAGATACGCAGTATTTT. Translated, it gives CASSSPGLAPDTQYF.

This clonotype showed up just a few times. This chain joins TRBV19 and TRBJ2-3; D gene unclear. This CDR3 comprises 15 residues. The V gene's germline CDR1 is LNHDA and CDR2 SQIVND (reference sequence). V was pared by 0 bases and J by 2 bases, with 9 bases between. The CDR3 DNA sequence: TGTGCCAGTAGTATAGAAGGCCAGGCCACAGATACGCAGTATTTT. It translates to CASSIEGQATDTQYF.